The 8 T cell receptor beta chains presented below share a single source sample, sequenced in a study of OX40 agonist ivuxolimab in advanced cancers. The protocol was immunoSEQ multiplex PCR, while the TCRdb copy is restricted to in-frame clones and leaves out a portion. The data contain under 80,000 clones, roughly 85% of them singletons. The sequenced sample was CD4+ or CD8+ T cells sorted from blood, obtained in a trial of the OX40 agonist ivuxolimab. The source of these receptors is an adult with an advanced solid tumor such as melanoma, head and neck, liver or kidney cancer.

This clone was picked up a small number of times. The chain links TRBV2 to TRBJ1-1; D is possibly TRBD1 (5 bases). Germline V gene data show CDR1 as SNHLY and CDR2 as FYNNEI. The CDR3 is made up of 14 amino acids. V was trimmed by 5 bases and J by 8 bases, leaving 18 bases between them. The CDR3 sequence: CASSTPGVPSEAFF. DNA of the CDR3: TGTGCCAGCAGTACTCCGGGGGTTCCTTCCGAAGCTTTCTTT.

CDR3 sequence reads: CAWSAAVYEQYF. For the CDR3, the DNA is TGTGCCTGGAGTGCAGCGGTGTACGAGCAGTACTTC. V and J are TRBV30 and TRBJ2-7; TRBD2 is a possible D gene (5 bases). V lost 1 base to trimming and J lost 4 bases, with 8 bases between them. The CDR3 sequence is 12 residues long. Per the germline V gene, CDR1 is GTSNPN and CDR2 is SVGIG (reference sequence).

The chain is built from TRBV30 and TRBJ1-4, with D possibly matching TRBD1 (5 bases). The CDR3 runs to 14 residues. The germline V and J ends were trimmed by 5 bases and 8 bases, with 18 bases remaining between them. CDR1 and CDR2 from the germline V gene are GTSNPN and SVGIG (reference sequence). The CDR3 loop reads CAWGLGGNGEKLFF. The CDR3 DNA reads TGTGCCTGGGGCTTGGGGGGTAATGGGGAAAAACTGTTTTTT.

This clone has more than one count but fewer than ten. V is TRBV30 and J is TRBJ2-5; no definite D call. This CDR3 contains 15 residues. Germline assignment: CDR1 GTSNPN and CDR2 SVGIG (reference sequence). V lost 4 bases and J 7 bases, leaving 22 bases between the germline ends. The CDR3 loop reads CAWNRVGMILGTQYF. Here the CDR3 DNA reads TGTGCCTGGAATCGAGTTGGAATGATTTTAGGGACCCAGTACTTC.

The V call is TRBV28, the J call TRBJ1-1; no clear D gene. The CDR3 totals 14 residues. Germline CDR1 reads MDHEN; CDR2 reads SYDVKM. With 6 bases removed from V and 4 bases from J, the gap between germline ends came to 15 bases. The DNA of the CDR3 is TGTGCCAGCAGCCTCCTCACAGCGGGCACTGAAGCTTTCTTT. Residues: CASSLLTAGTEAFF.

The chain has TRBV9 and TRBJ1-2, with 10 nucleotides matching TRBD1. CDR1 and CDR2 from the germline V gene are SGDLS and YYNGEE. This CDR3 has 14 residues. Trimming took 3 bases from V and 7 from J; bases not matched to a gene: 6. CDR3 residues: CASSDTGTGVGYTF. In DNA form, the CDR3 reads TGTGCCAGCAGCGATACCGGGACAGGGGTTGGCTACACCTTC.

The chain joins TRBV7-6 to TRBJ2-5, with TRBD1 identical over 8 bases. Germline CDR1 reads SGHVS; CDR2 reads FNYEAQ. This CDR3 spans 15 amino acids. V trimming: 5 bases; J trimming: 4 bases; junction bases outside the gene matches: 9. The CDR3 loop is CASSLRTGNRETQYF. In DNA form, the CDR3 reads TGTGCCAGCAGCCTGAGGACAGGGAATCGAGAGACCCAGTACTTC.

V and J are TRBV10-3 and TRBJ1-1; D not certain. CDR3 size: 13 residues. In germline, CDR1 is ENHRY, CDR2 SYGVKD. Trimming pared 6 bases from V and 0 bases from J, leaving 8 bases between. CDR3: CAISQGLNTEAFF. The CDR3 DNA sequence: TGTGCCATCAGCCAAGGGCTGAACACTGAAGCTTTCTTT.